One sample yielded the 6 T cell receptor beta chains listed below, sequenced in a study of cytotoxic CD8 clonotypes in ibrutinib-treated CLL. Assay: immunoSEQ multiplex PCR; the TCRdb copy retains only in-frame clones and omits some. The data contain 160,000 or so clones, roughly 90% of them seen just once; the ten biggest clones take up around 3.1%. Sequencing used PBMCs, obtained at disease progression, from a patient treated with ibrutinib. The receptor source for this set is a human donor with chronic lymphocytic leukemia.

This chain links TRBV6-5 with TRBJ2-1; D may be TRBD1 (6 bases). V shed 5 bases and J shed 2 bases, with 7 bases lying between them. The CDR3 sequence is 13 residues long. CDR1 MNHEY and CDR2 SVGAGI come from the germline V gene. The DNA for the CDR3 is TGTGCCAGCAGTGGGACAACCTACAATGAGCAGTTCTTC. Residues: CASSGTTYNEQFF.

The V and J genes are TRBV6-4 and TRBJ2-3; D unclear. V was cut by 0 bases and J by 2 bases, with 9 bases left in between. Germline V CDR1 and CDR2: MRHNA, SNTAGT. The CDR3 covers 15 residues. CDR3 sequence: CASSDSGLITDTQYF. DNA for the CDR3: TGTGCCAGCAGTGACTCCGGCCTAATCACAGATACGCAGTATTTT.

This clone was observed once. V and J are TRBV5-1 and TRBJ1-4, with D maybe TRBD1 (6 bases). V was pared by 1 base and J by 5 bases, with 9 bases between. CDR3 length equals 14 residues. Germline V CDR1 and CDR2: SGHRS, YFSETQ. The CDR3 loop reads CASSLRGSNEKLFF. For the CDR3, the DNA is TGCGCCAGCAGCTTGAGGGGGAGCAATGAAAAACTGTTTTTT. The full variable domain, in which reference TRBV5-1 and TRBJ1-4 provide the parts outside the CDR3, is KAGVTQTPRYLIKTRGQQVTLSCSPISGHRSVSWYQQTPGQGLQFLFEYFSETQRNKGNFPGRFSGRQFSNSRSEMNVSTLELGDSALYLCASSLRGSNEKLFFGSGTQLSVL.

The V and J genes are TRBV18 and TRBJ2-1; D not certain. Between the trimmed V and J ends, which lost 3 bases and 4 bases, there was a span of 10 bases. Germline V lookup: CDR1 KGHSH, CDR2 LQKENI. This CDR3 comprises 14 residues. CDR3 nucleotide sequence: TGTGCCAGCTCACCTTCCCAGCAGTACAATGAGCAGTTCTTC. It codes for CASSPSQQYNEQFF.

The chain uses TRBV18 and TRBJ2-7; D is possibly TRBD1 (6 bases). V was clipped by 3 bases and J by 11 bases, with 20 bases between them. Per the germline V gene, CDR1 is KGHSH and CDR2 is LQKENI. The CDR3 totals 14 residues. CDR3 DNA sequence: TGTGCCAGCTCACCGGCAGGGGACATCGTACGTAAGTACTTC. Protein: CASSPAGDIVRKYF.

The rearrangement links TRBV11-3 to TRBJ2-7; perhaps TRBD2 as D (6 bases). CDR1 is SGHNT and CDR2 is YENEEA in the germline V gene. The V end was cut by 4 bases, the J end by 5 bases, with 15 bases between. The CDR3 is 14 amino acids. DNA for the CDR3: TGTGCCAGCAGCTCAGAACGGGAGCTCGACGAGCAGTACTTC. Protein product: CASSSERELDEQYF.